The 2 T cell receptor beta chains in this list originate from one sample, sequenced in a study of post-analysis software for immune sequencing data. cDNA libraries for TCR beta contained unique molecular identifiers. In TCRdb, the PCR reads were re-called with MiXCR into one record per CDR3 protein. The data show 650,000 to 850,000 distinct CDR3 sequences, with approximately 53% seen just once and 4.6% held by the top ten. Their specific antigens are unknown. Study-wide points: In patients, about five TRBV segments were more frequent than in controls, with TRBV5-6, TRBV5-1 and TRBV20-1 among them.

Material for sequencing was blood. Receptors originate from a girl aged 10 to 17 with multiple sclerosis.

The chain couples TRBV29-1 to TRBJ2-7; TRBD2 matches at 9 bases. CDR1 is SQVTM, CDR2 ANQGSEA, per germline. The CDR3 extends over 15 amino acids. V lost 4 bases and J lost 2; bases outside the gene matches: 9. In DNA form, the CDR3 reads TGCAGCGTTGGGGTAGCGGGAGTCTTTGCCTACGAGCAGTACTTC. It translates to CSVGVAGVFAYEQYF.

The V and J genes are TRBV29-1 and TRBJ2-5, with 10 bases fitting TRBD2. CDR1 SQVTM and CDR2 ANQGSEA come from the germline V gene. CDR3 length: 14 amino acids. Trimming cost V 3 bases and J 2 bases; bases outside gene matches: 3. Here the CDR3 reads CSVDLAGAQETQYF. CDR3 sequence (DNA): TGCAGCGTTGATCTAGCGGGAGCACAAGAGACCCAGTACTTC.